This T cell receptor (beta chain) was found in a study of shared clonotypes between healthy human individuals. Some clones are missing from TCRdb's copy, which holds only in-frame ones; the method was immunoSEQ multiplex PCR. This table holds around 500,000 clones, approximately 80% found once. Sequencing input: PBMCs. This TCR came from a woman aged 40 to 50 in good health. Some clones in this sample may be carry-over from other donors' samples.

CDR3 protein: CASSRAGMNTEAFF. For the CDR3, the DNA is TGTGCCAGCAGCCGGGCGGGGATGAACACTGAAGCTTTCTTT. This sequence joins TRBV6-6 and TRBJ1-1; D uncertain. The V and J ends lost 6 bases and 0 bases respectively, with 11 bases between them. The CDR3 is 14 amino acids. CDR1 MNHNY and CDR2 SVGAGI come from the germline V gene (reference sequence).